Presented here are 13 T cell receptor beta chains from one specimen sequenced in a study of identical twins. TCRdb re-called the 5' RACE reads with MiXCR, one entry per CDR3 protein. The table lists 1.5 million to 2 million distinct CDR3 sequences, about 32% of them singletons. Sequencing input: cord blood. The source of these receptors is a newborn girl in good health.

This clonotype was seen ten or more times. The chain recombines TRBV29-1 with TRBJ2-3; D possibly uses TRBD1 or TRBD2 (5 bases each). The germline V gene has CDR1 SQVTM and CDR2 ANQGSEA. This CDR3 contains 13 residues. Trimming pared 7 bases from V and 2 bases from J, leaving 13 bases between. This chain's CDR3 is CSGSVGTTDTQYF. The CDR3 DNA is TGCAGCGGCAGCGTCGGGACCACAGATACGCAGTATTTT.

The V call is TRBV4-2, the J call TRBJ2-1, with 10 positions matching TRBD2. Germline V gene data show CDR1 as LGHNA and CDR2 as YNFKEQ. CDR3 size: 18 residues. Trimming at V came to 0 bases and at J to 9 bases, leaving 14 bases not matched to a gene. In DNA, the CDR3 is TGTGCCAGCAGCCAAGATCCTAGCGGGAGTCATATGTGGGGTGAGCAGTTCTTC. The encoded protein is CASSQDPSGSHMWGEQFF.

In this sample, this clonotype turned up a few times. The V call is TRBV4-2, the J call TRBJ2-1; no clear D. V lost 1 base and J lost 4, with 8 bases in between. There are 14 residues in the CDR3. Germline lookup yields CDR1 LGHNA and CDR2 YNFKEQ. This CDR3 is CASSQAQVYNEQFF. The CDR3 bases are TGTGCCAGCAGCCAAGCGCAGGTATACAATGAGCAGTTCTTC.

In this sample, this clonotype turned up many times. The chain joins TRBV11-2 to TRBJ2-7; 8 bases line up with TRBD2. Trimming removed 5 bases from V and 3 bases from J; junction bases left unmatched: 6. CDR3 length equals 14 residues. Germline lookup yields CDR1 SGHAT and CDR2 FQNNGV. The CDR3 bases are TGTGCCAGCAGCGCAAGACTAGCGAGCTACGAGCAGTACTTC. Amino acid sequence: CASSARLASYEQYF. Full variable domain (outside the CDR3, taken from reference TRBV11-2 and TRBJ2-7): EAGVAQSPRYKIIEKRQSVAFWCNPISGHATLYWYQQILGQGPKLLIQFQNNGVVDDSQLPKDRFSAERLKGVDSTLKIQPAKLEDSAVYLCASSARLASYEQYFGPGTRLTVT.

In this sample, this clonotype turned up many times. The gene calls are TRBV27 and TRBJ2-7; either TRBD1 or TRBD2 may fit D (5 bases each). CDR1 and CDR2 from the germline V gene are MNHEY and SMNVEV (reference sequence). The CDR3 runs to 15 residues. Trimming stripped 6 bases from V and 0 bases from J, with 15 bases between. The CDR3 loop reads CASSLGPPGSYEQYF. CDR3 DNA: TGTGCCAGCAGCCTGGGACCGCCCGGCTCCTACGAGCAGTACTTC.

The J gene is TRBJ1-2, the V gene TRBV10-3; TRBD1 matches 9 bases. The CDR3 is made up of 13 amino acids. Germline values: CDR1 ENHRY, CDR2 SYGVKD. The junction had 4 bases not matched to a gene; V was cut back by 7 bases and J by 4 bases. The CDR3 DNA reads as TGTGCCATCATTTCGGACAGGGGCTATGGCTACACCTTC. Its protein is CAIISDRGYGYTF.

This clonotype was observed a few times. The chain links TRBV7-6 to TRBJ2-7, with 8 bases matching TRBD1. The germline CDR1 and CDR2 sequences are SGHVS and FNYEAQ. Trimming took 0 bases from V and 1 from J; bases not matched to a gene: 2. The CDR3 extends over 15 amino acids. CDR3 sequence (DNA): TGTGCCAGCAGCTTAGCGGGACAGGAGTCCTACGAGCAGTACTTC. Its translation: CASSLAGQESYEQYF.

The gene calls are TRBV4-1 and TRBJ2-5; tentatively, D is TRBD1 (5 bases). Trimming removed 4 bases at V and 1 base at J, with 10 bases between. The CDR3 length is 14 residues. Germline CDR1 and CDR2: MGHRA and YSYEKL. The CDR3 loop is CASSPRQIQETQYF. The CDR3 DNA follows: TGCGCCAGCAGCCCGAGACAGATCCAAGAGACCCAGTACTTC.

This clonotype has a handful of counts. The chain recombines TRBV10-2 with TRBJ2-1, with a tentative D call TRBD1 (5 bases). This CDR3 comprises 15 residues. V lost 4 bases, J lost 0 bases, and 10 bases lay in between. From germline, CDR1 is WSHSY and CDR2 SAAADI. CDR3 sequence: CASSVAGPSYNEQFF. The CDR3 region has the DNA TGCGCCAGCAGTGTTGCAGGGCCCTCCTACAATGAGCAGTTCTTC.

The V call is TRBV4-1, the J call TRBJ2-5, with D tentatively TRBD2 (6 bases). Between the trimmed V and J ends, which lost 1 base and 11 bases, there was a span of 20 bases. From germline, CDR1 is MGHRA and CDR2 YSYEKL. This CDR3 comprises 15 residues. CDR3 sequence reads: CASSQARGRYNEQYF. The CDR3, as DNA: TGCGCCAGCAGCCAAGCTCGGGGGAGGTACAATGAGCAGTACTTC.

The chain employs TRBV3-1 and TRBJ1-6; 8 bases agree with TRBD1. The V and J ends lost 6 bases and 7 bases, in that order; junction bases with no gene match: 5. Germline V gene lookup returns CDR1 LGHDT and CDR2 YNNKEL (reference sequence). The CDR3 is 14 residues long. CDR3 bases: TGTGCCAGCAGTCTGACAGGGGAGAATTCACCCCTCCACTTT. Translating it yields CASSLTGENSPLHF. Full variable domain (outside the CDR3, taken from reference TRBV3-1 and TRBJ1-6): DTAVSQTPKYLVTQMGNDKSIKCEQNLGHDTMYWYKQDSKKFLKIMFSYNNKELIINETVPNRFSPKSPDKAHLNLHINSLELGDSAVYFCASSLTGENSPLHFGNGTRLTVT.

The chain recombines TRBV28 with TRBJ2-1, with 14 nucleotides matching TRBD2. The V gene end was trimmed by 6 bases and the J gene end by 5 bases; junction bases not matched to a gene: 9. CDR1 is MDHEN and CDR2 is SYDVKM in the germline V gene. This CDR3 is built from 17 residues. CDR3 nucleotides: TGTGCCAGCAGCCCTAACCTGGGACTAGCGGGAGACAATGAGCAGTTCTTC. Translating it yields CASSPNLGLAGDNEQFF. Filled out from reference TRBV28 and TRBJ2-1, the complete variable domain reads DVKVTQSSRYLVKRTGEKVFLECVQDMDHENMFWYRQDPGLGLRLIYFSYDVKMKEKGDIPEGYSVSREKKERFSLILESASTNQTSMYLCASSPNLGLAGDNEQFFGPGTRLTVL.

The sample holds many counts of this clonotype. The chain carries TRBV20-1 and TRBJ2-5; D is ambiguous. This CDR3 is built from 13 residues. The ends were cut back, 6 bases at V and 6 bases at J, with 17 bases in the middle. Per germline, CDR1 DFQATT and CDR2 SNEGSKA (reference sequence). Here the CDR3 DNA reads TGCAGTGCCATTGGACCCCTCATGCAGACCCAGTACTTC. Amino acid sequence: CSAIGPLMQTQYF.